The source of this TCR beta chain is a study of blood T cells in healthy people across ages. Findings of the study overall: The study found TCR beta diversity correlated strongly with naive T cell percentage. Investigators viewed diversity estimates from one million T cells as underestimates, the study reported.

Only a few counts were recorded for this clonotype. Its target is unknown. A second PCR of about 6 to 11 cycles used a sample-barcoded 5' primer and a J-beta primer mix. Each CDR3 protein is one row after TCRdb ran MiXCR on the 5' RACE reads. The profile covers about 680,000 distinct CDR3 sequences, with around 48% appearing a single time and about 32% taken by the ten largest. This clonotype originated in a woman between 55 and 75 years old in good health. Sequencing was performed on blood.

This CDR3 is CASSLGRLAASYEQYF. The CDR3 DNA reads TGTGCCAGCAGTTTAGGTCGACTAGCGGCTTCCTACGAGCAGTACTTC. V and J are TRBV12-3 or TRBV12-4 and TRBJ2-7; TRBD2 agrees at 9 bases. V gave up 1 base and J gave up 1 base; unmatched junction bases: 5. The CDR3 runs to 16 residues.